The clone carrying this T cell receptor beta chain showed up many times. Seattle patients were enrolled while actively infected and followed longitudinally. Unmatched junction bases numbered 14, after V lost 6 bases and J lost 7 bases. This CDR3 region has 16 residues. The V gene's germline CDR1 is MNHEY and CDR2 SVGEGT. The sample comes from a study of blood T cell repertoires in COVID-19. Turning to the study itself: Sites in the United States, Italy and Spain provided acute and convalescent COVID-19 samples. T cells, B-cell-depleted T cells, or PBMCs supplied cDNA or gDNA.

Study processing details: Amplified reference gene primers provided the basis for estimating nucleated cell counts. This table comes from immunoSEQ multiplex PCR, and its TCRdb copy is limited to in-frame clones, with some not included. V and J calls and clone size are as listed in that table; D and trimming were resolved from the DNA. Of about 210,000 clones detected, approximately 78% appear once; the ten largest clones hold about 5.6%. Sequenced sample: peripheral blood. The receptor was isolated from a woman aged 70 to 79 with COVID-19, enrolled during active disease. The V and J genes are TRBV6-2 or TRBV6-3 and TRBJ1-2; 10 bases line up with TRBD1. The CDR3 region has the DNA TGTGCCAGCAGCCTCGACCGAGCCGGGACAGGGGTTGGCTACACCTTC. This encodes CASSLDRAGTGVGYTF.